Reported below is one T cell receptor (beta chain). This sample is drawn from a study of blood T cell repertoires in COVID-19. At the level of the study: The cDNA or gDNA used as material had been derived from T cells, B-cell-depleted T cells, or PBMCs.

Profiling relied on immunoSEQ multiplex PCR, and the TCRdb table lists in-frame clones only, not all of them. Here the sample spans over 150,000 clones, 85% being singletons. V was shortened by 2 bases and J by 2 bases, with 9 bases between the two germline ends. The CDR3 runs 14 residues. Germline CDR1 SGHTA, CDR2 FQGNSA. The specimen was peripheral blood. The TCR sequence derives from a man in his forties or fifties with acute or convalescent COVID-19. The chain links TRBV7-2 to TRBJ1-1, with TRBD1 as a possible D gene (6 bases). The CDR3 DNA is TGTGCCAGCAGCTTAAAGGGACAAAACACTGAAGCTTTCTTT. Its translation: CASSLKGQNTEAFF.